The clone carrying this T cell receptor beta chain was recorded once. What it binds is unknown. Germline trimming cut 5 bases from V and 4 bases from J; bases unmatched to any gene: 3. The CDR3 loop spans 13 amino acids. CDR1 and CDR2 from the germline V gene are SGHTA and FQGNSA. The data stem from a study of cytomegalovirus exposure and HLA in healthy donors. Study results and limitations: Investigators reported 150 to 200 TCR beta chains as tied to cytomegalovirus. Reportedly, fewer N-insertions than the roughly 690-donor mean appeared in an Asian-associated ancestry cluster in a later analysis.

The PCR used 60 Vbeta and 13 Jbeta primers. Data came from immunoSEQ multiplex PCR; TCRdb stores just in-frame clones and leaves some out. The table records roughly 180,000 clones, 75% to 90% of them present only once. The sequence was obtained from a boy under 10 years old in good health and CMV-seronegative. The material sequenced was PBMCs. The rearrangement uses TRBV7-2 and TRBJ2-5; 8 bases line up with TRBD1. The CDR3 region is CASSKDRGETQYF. CDR3 in DNA: TGTGCCAGCAGCAAAGACAGGGGAGAGACCCAGTACTTC.